This T cell receptor beta chain was sequenced during a study of T cell responses to AZD1222 COVID-19 vaccine. The study's findings and limits: The study found vaccine-associated CD4 TCRs spanning spike, dominant at 160-218 and 743-854. The breadth and depth of Spike-specific TCRs increased once two AZD1222 doses had been given.

As concerns this clone: Its cognate antigen is unknown.

Measured with immunoSEQ multiplex PCR; TCRdb has only the in-frame clones, and not every one. The sample consists of about 68,000 clones, approximately 80% of them appearing once. This CDR3 has 16 amino acids. This sequence was found in an adult in good health. The genes are TRBV12-2 and TRBJ2-3; TRBD2 is the table's D call and was not checked against the DNA. TRBV12-2 is a pseudogene segment. The sequencing here drew on peripheral blood, taken on day 0 of AZD1222 vaccination. This CDR3 is CASRVGLARILDTQYF. CDR3 nucleotide sequence: TGTGCAAGTCGCGTAGGACTAGCGCGGATTTTGGATACGCAGTATTTT.